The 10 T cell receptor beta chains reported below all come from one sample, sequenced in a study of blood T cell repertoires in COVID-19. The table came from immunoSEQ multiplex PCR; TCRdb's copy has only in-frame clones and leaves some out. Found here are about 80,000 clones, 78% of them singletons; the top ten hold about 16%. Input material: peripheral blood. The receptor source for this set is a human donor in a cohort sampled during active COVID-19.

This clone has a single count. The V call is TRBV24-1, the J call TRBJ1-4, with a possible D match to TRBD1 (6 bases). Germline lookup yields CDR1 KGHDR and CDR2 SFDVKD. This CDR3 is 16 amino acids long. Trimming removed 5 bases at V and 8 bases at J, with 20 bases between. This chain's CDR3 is CATSGVAEGVGEKLFF. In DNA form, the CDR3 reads TGTGCCACCAGTGGGGTTGCCGAGGGGGTCGGAGAAAAACTGTTTTTT.

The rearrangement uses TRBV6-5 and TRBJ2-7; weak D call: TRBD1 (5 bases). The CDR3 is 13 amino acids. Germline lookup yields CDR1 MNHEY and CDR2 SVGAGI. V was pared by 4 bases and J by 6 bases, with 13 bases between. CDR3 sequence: CASSSIQGREQYV. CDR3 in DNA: TGTGCCAGCAGTTCAATTCAGGGTCGCGAGCAGTACGTC.

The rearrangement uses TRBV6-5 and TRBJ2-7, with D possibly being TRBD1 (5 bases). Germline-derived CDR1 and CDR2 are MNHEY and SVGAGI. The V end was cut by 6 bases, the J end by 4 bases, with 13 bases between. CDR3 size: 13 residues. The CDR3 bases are TGTGCCAGCAGGCCAGGGTCAACTTACGAGCAGTACGTC. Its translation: CASRPGSTYEQYV.

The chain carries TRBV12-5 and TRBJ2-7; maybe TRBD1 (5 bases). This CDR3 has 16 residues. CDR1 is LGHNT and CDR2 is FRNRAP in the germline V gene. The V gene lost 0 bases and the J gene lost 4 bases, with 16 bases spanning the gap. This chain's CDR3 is CASGLVIQGIMYEQYF. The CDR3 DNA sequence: TGTGCTAGTGGTTTGGTAATTCAGGGCATAATGTACGAGCAGTACTTC.

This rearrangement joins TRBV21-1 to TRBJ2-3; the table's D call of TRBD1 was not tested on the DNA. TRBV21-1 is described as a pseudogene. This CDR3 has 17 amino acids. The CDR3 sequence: CASSKDSSGASTDTQYF. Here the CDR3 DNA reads TGTGCCAGCAGCAAAGATTCTTCAGGGGCATCCACAGATACGCAGTATTTT.

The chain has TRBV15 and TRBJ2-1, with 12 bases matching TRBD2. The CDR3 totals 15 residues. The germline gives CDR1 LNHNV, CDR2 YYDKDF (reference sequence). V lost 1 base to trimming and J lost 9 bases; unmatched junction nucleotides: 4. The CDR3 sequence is CATSRGLAGVGEQFF. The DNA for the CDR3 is TGTGCCACCAGCAGAGGACTAGCGGGAGTTGGTGAGCAGTTCTTC.

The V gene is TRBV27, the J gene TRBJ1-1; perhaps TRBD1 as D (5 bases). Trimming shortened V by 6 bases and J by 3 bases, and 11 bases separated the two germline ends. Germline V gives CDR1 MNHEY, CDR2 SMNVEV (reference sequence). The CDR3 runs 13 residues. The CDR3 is CASRSSGYTEAFF. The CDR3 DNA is TGTGCCAGCAGATCGTCAGGGTACACTGAAGCTTTCTTT.

CDR3: CASSLGLYTDTQYF. The CDR3 DNA sequence: TGTGCCAGCAGCTTGGGACTATACACAGATACGCAGTATTTT. This chain links TRBV9 with TRBJ2-3; 7 bases are shared with TRBD2. V shed 4 bases and J 2 bases; nucleotides not matched to a gene: 4. CDR3 length: 14 amino acids. Germline loops: CDR1 SGDLS, CDR2 YYNGEE.

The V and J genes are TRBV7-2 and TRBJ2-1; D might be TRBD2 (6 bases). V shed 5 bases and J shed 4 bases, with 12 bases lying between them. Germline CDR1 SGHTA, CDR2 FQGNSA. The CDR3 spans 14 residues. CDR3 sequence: CASSPQEGYNEQFF. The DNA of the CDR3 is TGTGCCAGCAGCCCCCAGGAGGGGTACAATGAGCAGTTCTTC.

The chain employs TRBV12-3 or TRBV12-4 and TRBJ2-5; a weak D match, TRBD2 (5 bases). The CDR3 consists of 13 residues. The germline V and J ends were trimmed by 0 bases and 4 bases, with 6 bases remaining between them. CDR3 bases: TGTGCCAGCAGTTTAGCAGGACTAGAGACCCAGTACTTC. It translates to CASSLAGLETQYF.